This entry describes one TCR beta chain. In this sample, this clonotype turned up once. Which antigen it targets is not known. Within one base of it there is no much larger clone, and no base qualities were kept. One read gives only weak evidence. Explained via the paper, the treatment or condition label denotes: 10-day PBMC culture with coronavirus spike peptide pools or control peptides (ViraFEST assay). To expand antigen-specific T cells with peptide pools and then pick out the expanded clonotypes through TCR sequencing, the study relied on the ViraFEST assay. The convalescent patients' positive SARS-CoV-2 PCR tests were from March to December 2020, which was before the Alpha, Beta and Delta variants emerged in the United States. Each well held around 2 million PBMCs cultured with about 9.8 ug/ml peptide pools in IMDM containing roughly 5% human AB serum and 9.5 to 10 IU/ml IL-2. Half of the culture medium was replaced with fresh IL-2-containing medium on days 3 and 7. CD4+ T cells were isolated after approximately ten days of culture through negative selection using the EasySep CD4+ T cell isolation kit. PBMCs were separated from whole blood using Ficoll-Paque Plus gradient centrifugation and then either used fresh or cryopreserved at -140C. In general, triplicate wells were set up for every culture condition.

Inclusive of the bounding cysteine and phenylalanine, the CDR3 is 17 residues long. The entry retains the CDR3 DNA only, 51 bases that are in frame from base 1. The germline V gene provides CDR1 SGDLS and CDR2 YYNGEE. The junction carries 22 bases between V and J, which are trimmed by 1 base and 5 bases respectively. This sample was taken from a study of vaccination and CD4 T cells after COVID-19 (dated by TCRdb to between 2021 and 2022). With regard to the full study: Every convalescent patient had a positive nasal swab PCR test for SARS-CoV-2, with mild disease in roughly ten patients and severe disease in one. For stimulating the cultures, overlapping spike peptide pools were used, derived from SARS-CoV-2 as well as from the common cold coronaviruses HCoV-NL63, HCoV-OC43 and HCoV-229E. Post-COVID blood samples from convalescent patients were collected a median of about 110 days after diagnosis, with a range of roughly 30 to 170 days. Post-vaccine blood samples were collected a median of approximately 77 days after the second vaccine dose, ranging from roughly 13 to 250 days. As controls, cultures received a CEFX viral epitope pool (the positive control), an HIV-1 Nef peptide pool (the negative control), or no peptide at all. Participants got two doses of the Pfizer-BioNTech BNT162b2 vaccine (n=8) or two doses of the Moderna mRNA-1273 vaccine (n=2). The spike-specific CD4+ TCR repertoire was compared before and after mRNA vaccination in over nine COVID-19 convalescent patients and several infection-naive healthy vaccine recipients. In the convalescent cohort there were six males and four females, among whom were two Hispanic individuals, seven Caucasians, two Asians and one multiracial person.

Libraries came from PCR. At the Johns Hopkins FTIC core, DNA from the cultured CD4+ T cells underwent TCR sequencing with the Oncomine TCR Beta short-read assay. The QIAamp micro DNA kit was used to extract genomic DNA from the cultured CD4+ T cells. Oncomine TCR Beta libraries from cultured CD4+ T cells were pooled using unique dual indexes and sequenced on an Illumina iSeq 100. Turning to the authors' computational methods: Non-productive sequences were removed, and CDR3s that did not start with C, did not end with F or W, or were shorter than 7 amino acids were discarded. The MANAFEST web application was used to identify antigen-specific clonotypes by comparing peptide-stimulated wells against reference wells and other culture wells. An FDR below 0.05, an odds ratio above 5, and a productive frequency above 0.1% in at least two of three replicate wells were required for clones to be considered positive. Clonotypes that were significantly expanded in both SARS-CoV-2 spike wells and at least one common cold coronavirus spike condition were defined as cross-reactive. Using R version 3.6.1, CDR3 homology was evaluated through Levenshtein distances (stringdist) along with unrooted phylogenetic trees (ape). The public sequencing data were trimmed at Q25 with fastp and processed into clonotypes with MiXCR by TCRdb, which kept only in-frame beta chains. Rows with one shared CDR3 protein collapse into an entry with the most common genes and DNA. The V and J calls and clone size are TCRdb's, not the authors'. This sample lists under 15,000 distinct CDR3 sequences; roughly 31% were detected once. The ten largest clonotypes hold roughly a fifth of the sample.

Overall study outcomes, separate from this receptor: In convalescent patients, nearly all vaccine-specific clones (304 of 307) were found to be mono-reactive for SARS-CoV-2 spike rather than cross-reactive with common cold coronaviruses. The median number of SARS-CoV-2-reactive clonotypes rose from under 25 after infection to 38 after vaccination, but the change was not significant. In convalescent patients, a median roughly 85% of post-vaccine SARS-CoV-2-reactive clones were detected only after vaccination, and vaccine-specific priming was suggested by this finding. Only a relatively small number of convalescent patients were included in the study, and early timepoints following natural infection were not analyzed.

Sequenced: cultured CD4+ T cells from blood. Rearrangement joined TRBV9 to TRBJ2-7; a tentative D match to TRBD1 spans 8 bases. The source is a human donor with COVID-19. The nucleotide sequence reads TGTGCCAGCAGCGTACCGACTACAGGGGGGGTTCGGAACGAGCAGTACTTC. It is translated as CASSVPTTGGVRNEQYF.